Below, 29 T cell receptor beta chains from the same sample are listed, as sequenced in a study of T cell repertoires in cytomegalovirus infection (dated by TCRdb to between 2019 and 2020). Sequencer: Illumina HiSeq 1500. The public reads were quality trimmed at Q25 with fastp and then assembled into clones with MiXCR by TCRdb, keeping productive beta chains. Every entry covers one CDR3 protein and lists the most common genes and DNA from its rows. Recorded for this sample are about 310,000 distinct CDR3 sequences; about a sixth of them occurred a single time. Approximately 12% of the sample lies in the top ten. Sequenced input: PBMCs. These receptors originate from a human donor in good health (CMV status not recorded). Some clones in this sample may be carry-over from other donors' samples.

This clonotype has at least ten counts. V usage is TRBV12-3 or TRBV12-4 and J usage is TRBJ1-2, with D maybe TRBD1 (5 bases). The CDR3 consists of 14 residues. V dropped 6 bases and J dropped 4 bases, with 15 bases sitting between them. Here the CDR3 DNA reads TGTGCCAGCAGCTTTACCGGCGGGGGCTATGGCTACACCTTC. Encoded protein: CASSFTGGGYGYTF.

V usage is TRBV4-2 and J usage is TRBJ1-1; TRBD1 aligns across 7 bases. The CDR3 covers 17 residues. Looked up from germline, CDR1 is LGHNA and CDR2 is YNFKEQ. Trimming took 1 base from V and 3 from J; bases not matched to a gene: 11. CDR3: CASSQADRAATDTEAFF. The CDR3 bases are TGTGCCAGCAGCCAAGCCGACAGGGCGGCGACGGACACTGAAGCTTTCTTT.

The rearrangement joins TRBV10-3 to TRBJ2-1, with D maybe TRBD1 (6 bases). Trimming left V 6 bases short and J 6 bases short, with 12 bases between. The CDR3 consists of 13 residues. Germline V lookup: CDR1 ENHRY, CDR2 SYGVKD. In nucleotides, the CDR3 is TGTGCCATCAGCGGAACAGGGTCCAATGAGCAGTTCTTC. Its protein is CAISGTGSNEQFF.

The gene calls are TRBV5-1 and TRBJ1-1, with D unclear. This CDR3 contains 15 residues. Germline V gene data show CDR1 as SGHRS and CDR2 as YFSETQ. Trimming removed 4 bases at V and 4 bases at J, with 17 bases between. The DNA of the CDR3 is TGCGCCAGCAGCCCTGACGGTCTGGACGGCACTGAAGCTTTCTTT. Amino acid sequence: CASSPDGLDGTEAFF.

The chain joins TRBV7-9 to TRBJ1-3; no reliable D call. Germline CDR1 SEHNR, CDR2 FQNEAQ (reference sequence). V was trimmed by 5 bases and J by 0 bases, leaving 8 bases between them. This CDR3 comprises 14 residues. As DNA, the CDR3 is TGTGCCAGCAGCCCAAGCAACTCTGGAAACACCATATATTTT. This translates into CASSPSNSGNTIYF.

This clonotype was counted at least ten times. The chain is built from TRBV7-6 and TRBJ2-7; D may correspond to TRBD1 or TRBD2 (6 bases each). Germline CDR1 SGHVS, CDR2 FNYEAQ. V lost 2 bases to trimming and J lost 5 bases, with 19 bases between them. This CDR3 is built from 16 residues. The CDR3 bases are TGTGCCAGCAGCTTAAGGGGCGGAGGGGGTAAGAACGAGCAGTACTTC. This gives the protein CASSLRGGGGKNEQYF.

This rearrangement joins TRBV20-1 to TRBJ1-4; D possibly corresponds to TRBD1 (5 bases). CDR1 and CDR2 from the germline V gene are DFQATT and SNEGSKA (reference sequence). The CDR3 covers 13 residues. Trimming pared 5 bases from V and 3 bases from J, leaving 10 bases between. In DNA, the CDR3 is TGCAGTGCTCCCCAGGGAGCTAATGAAAAACTGTTTTTT. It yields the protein CSAPQGANEKLFF.

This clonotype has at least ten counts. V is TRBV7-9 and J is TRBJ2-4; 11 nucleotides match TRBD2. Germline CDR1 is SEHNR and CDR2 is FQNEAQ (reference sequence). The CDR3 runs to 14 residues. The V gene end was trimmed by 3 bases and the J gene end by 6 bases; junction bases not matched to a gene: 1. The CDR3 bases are TGTGCCAGCAGCTTCGGGACTAGCGGAAACATTCAGTACTTC. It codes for CASSFGTSGNIQYF. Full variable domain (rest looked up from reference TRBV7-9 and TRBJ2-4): DTGVSQNPRHKITKRGQNVTFRCDPISEHNRLYWYRQTLGQGPEFLTYFQNEAQLEKSRLLSDRFSAERPKGSFSTLEIQRTEQGDSAMYLCASSFGTSGNIQYFGAGTRLSVL.

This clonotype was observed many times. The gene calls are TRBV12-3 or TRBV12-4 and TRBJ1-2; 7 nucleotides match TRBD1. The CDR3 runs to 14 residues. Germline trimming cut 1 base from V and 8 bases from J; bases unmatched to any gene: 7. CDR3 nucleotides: TGTGCCAGCAGTTTAGATTGGCAGGGGGGCGGCTACACCTTC. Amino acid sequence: CASSLDWQGGGYTF.

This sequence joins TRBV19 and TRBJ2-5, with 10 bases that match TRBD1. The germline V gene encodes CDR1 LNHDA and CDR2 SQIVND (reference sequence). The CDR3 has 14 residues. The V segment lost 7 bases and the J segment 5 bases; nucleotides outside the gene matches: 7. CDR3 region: CASKDRGFGETQYF. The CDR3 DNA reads TGTGCCAGTAAGGACAGGGGGTTCGGTGAGACCCAGTACTTC.

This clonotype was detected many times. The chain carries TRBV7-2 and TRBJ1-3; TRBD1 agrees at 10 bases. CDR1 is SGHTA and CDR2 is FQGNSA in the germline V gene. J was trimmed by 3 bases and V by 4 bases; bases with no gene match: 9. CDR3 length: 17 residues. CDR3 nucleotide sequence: TGTGCCAGCAGCTCCGTCCCGGGACAGGGGTTTGGAAACACCATATATTTT. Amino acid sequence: CASSSVPGQGFGNTIYF.

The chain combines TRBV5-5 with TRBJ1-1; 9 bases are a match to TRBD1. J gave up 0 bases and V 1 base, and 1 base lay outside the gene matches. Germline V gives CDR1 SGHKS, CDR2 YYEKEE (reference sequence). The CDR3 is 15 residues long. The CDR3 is CASSLWTGVNTEAFF. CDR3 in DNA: TGTGCCAGCAGCTTGTGGACAGGGGTGAACACTGAAGCTTTCTTT.

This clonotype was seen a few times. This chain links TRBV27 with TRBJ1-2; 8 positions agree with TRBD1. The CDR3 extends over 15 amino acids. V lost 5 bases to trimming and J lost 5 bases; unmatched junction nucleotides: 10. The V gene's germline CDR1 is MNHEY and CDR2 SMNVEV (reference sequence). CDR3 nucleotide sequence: TGTGCCAGCAGTCCGACGGGACAGGCCCAATATGGCTACACCTTC. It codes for CASSPTGQAQYGYTF.

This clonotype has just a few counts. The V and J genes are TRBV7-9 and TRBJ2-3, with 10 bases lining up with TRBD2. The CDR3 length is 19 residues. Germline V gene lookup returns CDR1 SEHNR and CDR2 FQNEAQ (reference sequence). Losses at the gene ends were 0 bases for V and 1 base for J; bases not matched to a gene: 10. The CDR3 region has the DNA TGTGCCAGCAGCTTAGCCCTAATATGGACTAGCGGACGCACAGATACGCAGTATTTT. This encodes CASSLALIWTSGRTDTQYF.

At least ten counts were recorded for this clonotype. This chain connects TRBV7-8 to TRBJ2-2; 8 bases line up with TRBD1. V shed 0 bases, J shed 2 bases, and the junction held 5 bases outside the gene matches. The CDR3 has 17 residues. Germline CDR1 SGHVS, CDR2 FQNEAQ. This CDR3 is CASSLALTGVNTGELFF. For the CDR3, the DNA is TGTGCCAGCAGCTTAGCTCTGACAGGGGTCAACACCGGGGAGCTGTTTTTT.

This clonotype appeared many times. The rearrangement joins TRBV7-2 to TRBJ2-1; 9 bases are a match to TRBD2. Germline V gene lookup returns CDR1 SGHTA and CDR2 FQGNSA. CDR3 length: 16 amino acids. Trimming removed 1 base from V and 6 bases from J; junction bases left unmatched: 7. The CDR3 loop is CASSLVGSGGPNEQFF. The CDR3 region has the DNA TGTGCCAGCAGCTTAGTGGGCAGCGGGGGGCCCAATGAGCAGTTCTTC.

CDR3 protein: CASRLTLHPPPSDTQYF. The CDR3 nucleotides read TGTGCCAGCAGGCTGACCCTCCACCCTCCACCGTCAGATACGCAGTATTTT. The chain joins TRBV12-3 or TRBV12-4 to TRBJ2-3; D is uncertain. Trimming pared 6 bases from V and 4 bases from J, leaving 23 bases between. The CDR3 extends over 17 amino acids.

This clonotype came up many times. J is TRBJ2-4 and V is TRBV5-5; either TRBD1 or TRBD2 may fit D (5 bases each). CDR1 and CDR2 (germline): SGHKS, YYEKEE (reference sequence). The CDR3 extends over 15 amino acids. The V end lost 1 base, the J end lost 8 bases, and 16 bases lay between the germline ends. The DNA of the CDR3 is TGTGCCAGCAGCTTGCGTAACAGACGGGGCGACATTCAGTACTTC. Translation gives CASSLRNRRGDIQYF.

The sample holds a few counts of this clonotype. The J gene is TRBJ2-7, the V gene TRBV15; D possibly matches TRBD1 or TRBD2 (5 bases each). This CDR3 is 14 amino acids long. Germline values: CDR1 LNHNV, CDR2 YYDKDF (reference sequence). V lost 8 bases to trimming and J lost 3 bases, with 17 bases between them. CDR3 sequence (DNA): TGTGCCACCCACCGGGACCGACGATTCTACGAGCAGTACTTC. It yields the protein CATHRDRRFYEQYF.

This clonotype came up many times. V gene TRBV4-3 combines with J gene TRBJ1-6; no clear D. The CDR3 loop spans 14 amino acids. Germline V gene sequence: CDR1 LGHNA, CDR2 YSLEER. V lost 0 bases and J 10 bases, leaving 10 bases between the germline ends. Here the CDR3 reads CASSQDDNGSPLHF. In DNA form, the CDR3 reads TGCGCCAGCAGCCAAGACGACAATGGGTCACCCCTCCACTTT.

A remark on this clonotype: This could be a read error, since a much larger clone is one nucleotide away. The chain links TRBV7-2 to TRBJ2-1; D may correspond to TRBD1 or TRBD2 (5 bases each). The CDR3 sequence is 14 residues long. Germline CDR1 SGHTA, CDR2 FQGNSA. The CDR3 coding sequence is TGTGCCAGCGGCTTCTGGGACGGTTACAATGAGCAGTTCTTC. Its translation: CASGFWDGYNEQFF.

The DNA for the CDR3 is TGTGCCAGCAGCCAAGATTGGGCCGGTGGGACCCAGTACTTC. Translation: CASSQDWAGGTQYF. V gene TRBV4-2 combines with J gene TRBJ2-5, with D unclear. The V and J ends lost 0 bases and 7 bases respectively, with 12 bases between them. Germline CDR1 LGHNA, CDR2 YNFKEQ. CDR3 size: 14 residues.

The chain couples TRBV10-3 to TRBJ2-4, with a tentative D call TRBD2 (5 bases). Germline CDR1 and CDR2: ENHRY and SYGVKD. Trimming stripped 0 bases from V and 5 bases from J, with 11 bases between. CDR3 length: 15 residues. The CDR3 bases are TGTGCCATCAGTGAGTCTGAGGGTCTCGAAAACATTCAGTACTTC. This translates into CAISESEGLENIQYF.

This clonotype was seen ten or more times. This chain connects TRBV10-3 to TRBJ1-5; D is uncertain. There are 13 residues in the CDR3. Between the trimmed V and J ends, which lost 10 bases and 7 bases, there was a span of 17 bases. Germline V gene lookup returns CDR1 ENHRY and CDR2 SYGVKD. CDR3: CATGPEEGQPQHF. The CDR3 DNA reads TGTGCCACCGGTCCTGAAGAAGGGCAGCCCCAGCATTTT.

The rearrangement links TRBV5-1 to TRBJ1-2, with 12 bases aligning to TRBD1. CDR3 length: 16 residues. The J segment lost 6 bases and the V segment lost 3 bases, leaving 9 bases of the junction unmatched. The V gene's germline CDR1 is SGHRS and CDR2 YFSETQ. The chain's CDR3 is CASSSNPGQGAHGYTF. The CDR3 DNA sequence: TGCGCCAGCAGCTCTAATCCGGGACAGGGGGCTCATGGCTACACCTTC.

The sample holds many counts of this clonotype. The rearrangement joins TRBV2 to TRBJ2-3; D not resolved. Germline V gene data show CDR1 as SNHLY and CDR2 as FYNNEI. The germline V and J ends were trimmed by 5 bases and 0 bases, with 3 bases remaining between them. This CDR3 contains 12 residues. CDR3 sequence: CASSMSTDTQYF. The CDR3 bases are TGTGCCAGCAGTATGAGCACAGATACGCAGTATTTT.

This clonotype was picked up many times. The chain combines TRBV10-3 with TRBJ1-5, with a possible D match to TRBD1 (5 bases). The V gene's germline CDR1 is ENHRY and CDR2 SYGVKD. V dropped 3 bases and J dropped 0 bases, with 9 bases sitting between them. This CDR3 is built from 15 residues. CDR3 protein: CAISERGDSNQPQHF. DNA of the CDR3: TGTGCCATCAGTGAAAGGGGAGATAGCAATCAGCCCCAGCATTTT.

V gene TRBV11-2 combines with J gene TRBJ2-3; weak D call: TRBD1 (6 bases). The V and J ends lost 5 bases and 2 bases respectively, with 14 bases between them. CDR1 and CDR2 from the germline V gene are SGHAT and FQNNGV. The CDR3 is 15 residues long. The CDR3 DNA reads TGTGCCAGCAGCCAGGTGGGGGCAGCCACAGATACGCAGTATTTT. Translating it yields CASSQVGAATDTQYF.

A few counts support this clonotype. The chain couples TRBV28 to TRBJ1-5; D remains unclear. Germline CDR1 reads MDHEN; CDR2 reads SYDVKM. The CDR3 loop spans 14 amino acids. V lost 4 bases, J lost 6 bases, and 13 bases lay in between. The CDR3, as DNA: TGTGCCAGCAGTTCCTTCCGTAACGCTCAGCCCCAGCATTTT. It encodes CASSSFRNAQPQHF.